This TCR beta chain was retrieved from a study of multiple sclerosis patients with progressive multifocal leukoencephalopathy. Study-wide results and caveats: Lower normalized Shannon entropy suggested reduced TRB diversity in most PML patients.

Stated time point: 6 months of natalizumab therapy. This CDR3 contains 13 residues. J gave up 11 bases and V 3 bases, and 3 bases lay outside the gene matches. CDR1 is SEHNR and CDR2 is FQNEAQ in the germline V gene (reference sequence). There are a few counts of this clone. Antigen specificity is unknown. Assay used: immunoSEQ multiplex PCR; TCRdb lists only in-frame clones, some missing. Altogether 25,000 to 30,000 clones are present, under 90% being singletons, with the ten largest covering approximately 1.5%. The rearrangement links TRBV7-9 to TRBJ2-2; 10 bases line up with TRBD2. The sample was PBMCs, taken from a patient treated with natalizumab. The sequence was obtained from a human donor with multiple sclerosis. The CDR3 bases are TGTGCCAGCAGCTTGGGACTAGCGAATGAGCTGTTTTTT. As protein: CASSLGLANELFF.